This record looks at one T cell receptor beta chain sequence and its context. The data originate from a study of blood T cell repertoires in COVID-19. The method was immunoSEQ multiplex PCR; TCRdb's version includes in-frame clones alone and lacks a portion of them. The table shows under 250,000 clones, with roughly 85% occurring only once. The CDR3 is 15 residues long. Germline values: CDR1 MRHNA, CDR2 SNTAGT. V trimming: 6 bases; J trimming: 1 base; junction bases outside the gene matches: 6. Sequencing was done on a sample of peripheral blood. This chain uses TRBV6-4 with TRBJ2-3; 8 nucleotides align to TRBD1. The receptor's source is a woman aged 70 to 79 with active or convalescent COVID-19. For the CDR3, the DNA is TGTGCCAGCAGCCAGGGGGCCCCCGGCACAGATACGCAGTATTTT. It yields the protein CASSQGAPGTDTQYF.